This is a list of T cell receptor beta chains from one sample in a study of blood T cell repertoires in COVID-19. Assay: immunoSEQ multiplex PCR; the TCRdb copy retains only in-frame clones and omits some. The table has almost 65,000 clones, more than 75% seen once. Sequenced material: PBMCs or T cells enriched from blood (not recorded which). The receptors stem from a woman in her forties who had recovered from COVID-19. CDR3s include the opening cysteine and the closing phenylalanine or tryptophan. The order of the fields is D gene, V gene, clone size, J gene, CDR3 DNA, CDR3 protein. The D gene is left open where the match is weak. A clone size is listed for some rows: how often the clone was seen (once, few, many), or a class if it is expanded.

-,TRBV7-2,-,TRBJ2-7,TGTGCCAGCAGCATAGACCAGGGGTTCTACGAGCAGTACTTC,CASSIDQGFYEQYF
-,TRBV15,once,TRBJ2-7,TGTGCCACCAGCAGAGACCGAGAAGTACAGGGCTACGAGCAGTACTTC,CATSRDREVQGYEQYF
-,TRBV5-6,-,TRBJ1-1,TGTGCCAGCAGCTTCTGGGGCCCCGGGGAAGCTTTCTTT,CASSFWGPGEAFF
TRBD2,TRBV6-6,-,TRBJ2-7,TGTGCCAGCAGATTTAGCGGGGGGAACTACGAGCAGTACTTC,CASRFSGGNYEQYF
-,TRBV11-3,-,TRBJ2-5,TGTGCCAGCAGCTTAGGGAGAGTACAGGGACTACGGGAGACCCAGTACTTC,CASSLGRVQGLRETQYF
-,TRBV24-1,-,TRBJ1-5,TGTGCCACCAGCGATAACAGGGAGTTTGAGCCCCAGCATTTT,CATSDNREFEPQHF
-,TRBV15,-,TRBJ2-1,TGTGCCACCAGCAGGGAGGTTGAGCAGTTCTTC,CATSREVEQFF
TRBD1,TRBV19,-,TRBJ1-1,TGTGCCAGTACCCCTACAGGGGGCCTTTGGACTGAAGCTTTCTTT,CASTPTGGLWTEAFF
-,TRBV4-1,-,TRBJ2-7,TGCGCCAGCAGCCAATTAGACAACTACGAGCAGTACTTC,CASSQLDNYEQYF
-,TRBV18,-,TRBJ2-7,TGTGCCAGCTCAGGCTTGACAGCCCCAATCGTATACGAGCAGTACTTC,CASSGLTAPIVYEQYF
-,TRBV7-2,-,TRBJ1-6,TGTGCCAGCAGCTTAGGGAGCGCTCAAAATTCACCCCTCCACTTT,CASSLGSAQNSPLHF
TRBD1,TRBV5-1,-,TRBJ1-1,TGCGCCAGCAGCCCCACCGGGACAGGGGACGATAACACTGAAGCTTTCTTT,CASSPTGTGDDNTEAFF
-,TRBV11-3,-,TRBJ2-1,TGTGCCAGCAGCTACCGGACGGGAGAGCAGTTCTTC,CASSYRTGEQFF
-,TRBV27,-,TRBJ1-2,TGTGCCAGCAGTCCTCAAGGACTCCCCTATGGCTACACCTTC,CASSPQGLPYGYTF
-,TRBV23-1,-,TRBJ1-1,TGCGCCAGCAGTCAATCGGACAGAAACACTGAAGCTTTCTTT,CASSQSDRNTEAFF
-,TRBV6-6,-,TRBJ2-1,TGTGCCAGCAGTCCCCCAATAACAAGTTTTCCCTACAATGAGCAGTTCTTC,CASSPPITSFPYNEQFF
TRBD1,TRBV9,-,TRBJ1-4,TGTGCCAGCAGCGTAGGAGAGGGGACAGGAAATGAAAAACTGTTTTTT,CASSVGEGTGNEKLFF
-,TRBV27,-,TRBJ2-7,TGTGCCAGCAGTTTAACAGGGCCCTACGAGCAGTACTTC,CASSLTGPYEQYF
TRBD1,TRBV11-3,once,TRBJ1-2,TGTGCCAGCAGCTTAGGGGACAGGGCGAACGGGGGCTACACCTTC,CASSLGDRANGGYTF
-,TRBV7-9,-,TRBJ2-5,TGTGCCAGCAGCCAAAGGACAGCCGGGACCCAGTACTTC,CASSQRTAGTQYF
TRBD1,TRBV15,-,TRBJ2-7,TGTGCCACCAGCAGAGTACAGGGGGCGTTGAACGAGCAGTACTTC,CATSRVQGALNEQYF
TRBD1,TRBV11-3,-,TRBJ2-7,TGTGCCAGCAGCCCTGGGACAGGGGGCGCGTGGGTCGAGCAGTACTTC,CASSPGTGGAWVEQYF
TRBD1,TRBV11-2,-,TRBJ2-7,TGTGCCAGCAGCCGAAGGACAGGGGGCTTCTTTTCCTCCTACGAGCAGTACTTC,CASSRRTGGFFSSYEQYF
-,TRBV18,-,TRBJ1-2,TGTGCCAGCTCACCAACCGGGGGCGGGAGAAGTAACTATGGCTACACCTTC,CASSPTGGGRSNYGYTF
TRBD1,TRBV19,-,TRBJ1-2,TGTGCCAGTAGTGCTTCCGGGACAGGGGGCGATGGCTACACCTTC,CASSASGTGGDGYTF
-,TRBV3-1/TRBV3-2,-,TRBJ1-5,TGTGCCAGCAGCCAAGATCTCCGGGTGCAGCCCCAGCATTTT,CASSQDLRVQPQHF
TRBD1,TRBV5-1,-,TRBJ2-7,TGCGCCAGCAGCTCTGTGGCAGGGGGCTTCGGCGAGCAGTACTTC,CASSSVAGGFGEQYF
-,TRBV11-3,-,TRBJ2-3,TGTGCCAGCAGCGCCGATTGGGCTACGCAGTATTTT,CASSADWATQYF
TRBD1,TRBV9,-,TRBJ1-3,TGTGCCAGCAGCGTAGGACCCCAGGGGGCGGACACCATATATTTT,CASSVGPQGADTIYF
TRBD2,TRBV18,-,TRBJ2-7,TGTGCCAGCTCACCCACATTCCCTAGCGGGGGGGCCCACGAGCAGTACTTC,CASSPTFPSGGAHEQYF
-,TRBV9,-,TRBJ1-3,TGTGCCAGCAGCGTAGGACAGGATGGAAACACCATATATTTT,CASSVGQDGNTIYF
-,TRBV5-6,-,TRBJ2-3,TGTGCCAGCAGCTTGGTAGTGGATACGCAGTATTTT,CASSLVVDTQYF
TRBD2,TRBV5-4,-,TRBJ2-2,TGTGCCAGCAACTACGGGGGAGCGGGGGGGCCAGGCGGGGAGCTGTTTTTT,CASNYGGAGGPGGELFF
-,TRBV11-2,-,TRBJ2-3,TGTGCCAGCAGCTCCTACAGGGAAGATACGCAGTATTTT,CASSSYREDTQYF
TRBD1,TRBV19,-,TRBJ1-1,TGTGCCAGTAGTACCGGGGGGACAGGGGCCTTGAACACTGAAGCTTTCTTT,CASSTGGTGALNTEAFF
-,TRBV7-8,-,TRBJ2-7,TGTGCCAGCAGCTTACTGTTAGGTGGGACAAGGAATGACCACGAGCAGTACTTC,CASSLLLGGTRNDHEQYF
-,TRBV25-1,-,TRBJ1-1,TGTGCCAGCAGTGAATATTTTACGGGGGGGAGCACTGAAGCTTTCTTT,CASSEYFTGGSTEAFF
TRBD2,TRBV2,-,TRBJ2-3,TGTGCCAGCGTTCAATCTAGCGGGGGGCCTGATACGCAGTATTTT,CASVQSSGGPDTQYF
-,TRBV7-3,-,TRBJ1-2,TGTGCCAGCAGACGCAGGGTCGGCTATGGCTACACCTTC,CASRRRVGYGYTF
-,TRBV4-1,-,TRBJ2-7,TGCGCCAGCAGCCATTTATACGAGCAGTACTTC,CASSHLYEQYF
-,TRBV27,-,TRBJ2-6,TGTGCCAGCAGTTTATTTGCCGGCTCTGGGGCCAACGTCCTGACTTTC,CASSLFAGSGANVLTF
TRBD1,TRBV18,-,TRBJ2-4,TGTGCCAGCTCACCGTCGGGACAGGGAAACATTCAGTACTTC,CASSPSGQGNIQYF
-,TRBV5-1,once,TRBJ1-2,TGCGCCAGCAGCTTACAGGGTTCGGGCTACACCTTC,CASSLQGSGYTF
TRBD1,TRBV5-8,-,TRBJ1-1,TGTGCCAGCAGCTTGTCCTGGGACAGGAGAAACACTGAAGCTTTCTTT,CASSLSWDRRNTEAFF
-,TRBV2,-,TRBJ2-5,TGTGCCAGCAACCCACGGGTGGAGACCCAGTACTTC,CASNPRVETQYF
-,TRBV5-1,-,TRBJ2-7,TGCGCCAGCAGCTGGGGGGACGGACGCTACGAGCAGTACTTC,CASSWGDGRYEQYF
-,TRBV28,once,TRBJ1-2,TGTGCCAGCAGTTACAGGGACGGCTACACCTTC,CASSYRDGYTF
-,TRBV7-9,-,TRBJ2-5,TGTGCCAGCAGCTCGACAGTACTGGGGGGGACCCAGTACTTC,CASSSTVLGGTQYF
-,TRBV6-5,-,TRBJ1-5,TGTGCCAGCTCGGGGTCCTCCATGGGCAATCAGCCCCAGCATTTT,CASSGSSMGNQPQHF
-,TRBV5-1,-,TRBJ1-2,TGCGCCAGCAGCGGTGACAGAGGCGTAGTCTATGGCTACACCTTC,CASSGDRGVVYGYTF
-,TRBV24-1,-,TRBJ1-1,TGTGCCACCAGTGATTCTCAGGACGGAGGTCGACGAGCTTTCTTT,CATSDSQDGGRRAFF
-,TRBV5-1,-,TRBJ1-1,TGCGCCAGCAGCTCCGATGGCATGAACACTGAAGCTTTCTTT,CASSSDGMNTEAFF
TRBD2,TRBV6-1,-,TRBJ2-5,TGTGCCAGCAGTGACGGGCTAGCGGAGCAAGAGACCCAGTACTTC,CASSDGLAEQETQYF
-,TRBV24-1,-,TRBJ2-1,TGTGCCACCAGTGGTGGACAGATCAATGAGCAGTTCTTC,CATSGGQINEQFF
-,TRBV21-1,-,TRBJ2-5,TGTGCCAGCAGCACTCTGTACGACAGGGTGTGGGAGACCCAGTACTTC,CASSTLYDRVWETQYF
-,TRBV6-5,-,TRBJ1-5,TGTGCCAGCAGCCTCGAGGACAATCAGCCCCAGCATTTT,CASSLEDNQPQHF
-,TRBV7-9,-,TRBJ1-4,TGTGCCAGCAGCTCCGGGACTGTCGGTGAAAAACTGTTTTTT,CASSSGTVGEKLFF
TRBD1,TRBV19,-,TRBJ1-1,TGTGCCAGTAGTATCGTGCAGGGGGCGCTTGAAGCTTTCTTT,CASSIVQGALEAFF
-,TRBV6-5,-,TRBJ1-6,TGTGCCAGCAGTTACAGTAGGGGTCGTGGTTCACCCCTCCACTTT,CASSYSRGRGSPLHF
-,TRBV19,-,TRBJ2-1,TGTGCCAGTAGTATTTCTGCGAACAATGAGCAGTTCTTC,CASSISANNEQFF